What follows is one T cell receptor beta chain and its context. TCRdb keeps only in-frame clones here, not all; method: immunoSEQ multiplex PCR. Among about 280,000 clones, roughly nine tenths were seen once, and the ten largest hold about 6%. The V segment lost 2 bases and the J segment 1 base; nucleotides outside the gene matches: 14. The CDR3 covers 19 residues. Germline assignment: CDR1 LGHDT and CDR2 YNNKEL (reference sequence). The sample originates from a study of blood T cell repertoires in COVID-19. This sequence joins TRBV3-1 (or the pseudogene TRBV3-2) and TRBJ2-7; 10 nucleotides agree with TRBD1. This receptor was taken from a woman between 35 and 50 years old who had recovered from COVID-19. The sample was PBMCs or T cells enriched from blood (not recorded which). The CDR3 region is CASSQPGQGFTRRSYEQYF. CDR3 bases: TGTGCCAGCAGCCAACCGGGACAGGGGTTTACCCGGCGGTCCTACGAGCAGTACTTC.